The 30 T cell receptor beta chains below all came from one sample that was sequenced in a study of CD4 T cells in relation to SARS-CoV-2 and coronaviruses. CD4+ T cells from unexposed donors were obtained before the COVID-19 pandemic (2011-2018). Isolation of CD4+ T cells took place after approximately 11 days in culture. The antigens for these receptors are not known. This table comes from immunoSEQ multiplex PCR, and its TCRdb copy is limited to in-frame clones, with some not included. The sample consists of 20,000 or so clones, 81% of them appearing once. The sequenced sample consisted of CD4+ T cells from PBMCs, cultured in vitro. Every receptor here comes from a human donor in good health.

The CDR3 loop is CASSLQGIIGGNTIYF. The CDR3 region has the DNA TGTGCCAGCAGTTTACAGGGAATCATAGGTGGAAACACCATATATTTT. The chain combines TRBV6-5 with TRBJ1-3, with D tentatively TRBD1 (6 bases). This CDR3 contains 16 residues. Between the trimmed V and J ends, which lost 4 bases and 3 bases, there was a span of 16 bases. CDR1 is MNHEY and CDR2 is SVGAGI in the germline V gene.

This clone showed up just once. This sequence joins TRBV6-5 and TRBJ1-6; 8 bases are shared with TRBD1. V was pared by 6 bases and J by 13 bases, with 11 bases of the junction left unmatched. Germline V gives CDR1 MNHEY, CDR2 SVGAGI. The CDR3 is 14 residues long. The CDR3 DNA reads TGTGCCAGCAGAACCGGACAGGGAGTTTTTCCCCTCCACTTT. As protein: CASRTGQGVFPLHF.

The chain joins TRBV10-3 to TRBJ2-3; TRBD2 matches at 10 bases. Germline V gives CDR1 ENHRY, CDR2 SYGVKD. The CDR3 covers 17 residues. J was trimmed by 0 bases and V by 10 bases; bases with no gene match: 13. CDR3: CATKGLAGASSTDTQYF. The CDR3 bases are TGTGCCACAAAAGGGCTAGCGGGGGCCTCTAGCACAGATACGCAGTATTTT.

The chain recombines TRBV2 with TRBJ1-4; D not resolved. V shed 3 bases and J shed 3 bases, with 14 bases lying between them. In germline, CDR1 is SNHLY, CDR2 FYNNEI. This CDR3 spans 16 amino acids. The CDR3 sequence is CASSDGSLAANEKLFF. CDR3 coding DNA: TGTGCCAGCAGTGATGGGTCCCTCGCAGCTAATGAAAAACTGTTTTTT.

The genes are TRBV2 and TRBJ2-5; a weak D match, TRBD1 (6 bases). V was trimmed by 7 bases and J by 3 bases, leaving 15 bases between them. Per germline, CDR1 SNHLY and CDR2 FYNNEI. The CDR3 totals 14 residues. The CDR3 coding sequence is TGTGCCAGCACCCAGGACAGAGGGAAAGAGACCCAGTACTTC. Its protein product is CASTQDRGKETQYF.

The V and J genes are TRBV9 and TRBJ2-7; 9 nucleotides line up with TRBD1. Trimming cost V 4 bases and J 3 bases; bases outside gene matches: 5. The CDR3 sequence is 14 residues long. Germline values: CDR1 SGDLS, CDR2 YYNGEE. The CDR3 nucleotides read TGTGCCAGCAGCTTCACGACAGGGGGCTACGAGCAGTACTTC. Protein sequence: CASSFTTGGYEQYF.

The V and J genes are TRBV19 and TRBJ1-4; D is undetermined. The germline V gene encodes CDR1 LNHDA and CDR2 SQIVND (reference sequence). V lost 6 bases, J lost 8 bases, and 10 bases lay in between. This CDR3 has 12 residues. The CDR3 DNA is TGTGCCAGTAGCTCTATCGGGGAAAAACTGTTTTTT. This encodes CASSSIGEKLFF. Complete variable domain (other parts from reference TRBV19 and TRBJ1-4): DGGITQSPKYLFRKEGQNVTLSCEQNLNHDAMYWYRQDPGQGLRLIYYSQIVNDFQKGDIAEGYSVSREKKESFPLTVTSAQKNPTAFYLCASSSIGEKLFFGSGTQLSVL.

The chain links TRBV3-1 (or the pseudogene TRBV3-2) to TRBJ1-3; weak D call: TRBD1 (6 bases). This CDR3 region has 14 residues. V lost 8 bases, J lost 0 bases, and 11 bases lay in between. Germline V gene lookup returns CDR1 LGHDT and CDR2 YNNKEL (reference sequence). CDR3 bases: TGTGCCAGCGCGTTGGGGGCCTCTGGAAACACCATATATTTT. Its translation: CASALGASGNTIYF.

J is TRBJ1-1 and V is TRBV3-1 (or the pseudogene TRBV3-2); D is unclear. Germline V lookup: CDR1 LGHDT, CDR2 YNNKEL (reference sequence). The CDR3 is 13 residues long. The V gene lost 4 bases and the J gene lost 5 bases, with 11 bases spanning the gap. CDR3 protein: CASSPLRLTEAFF. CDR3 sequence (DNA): TGTGCCAGCAGCCCCCTTAGGCTAACTGAAGCTTTCTTT.

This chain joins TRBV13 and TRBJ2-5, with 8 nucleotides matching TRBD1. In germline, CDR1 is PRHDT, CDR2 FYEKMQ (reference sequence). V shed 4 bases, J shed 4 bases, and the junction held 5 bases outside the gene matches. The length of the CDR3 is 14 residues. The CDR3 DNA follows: TGTGCCAGCAGCTCGACGGACAGGGTAGAGACCCAGTACTTC. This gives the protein CASSSTDRVETQYF.

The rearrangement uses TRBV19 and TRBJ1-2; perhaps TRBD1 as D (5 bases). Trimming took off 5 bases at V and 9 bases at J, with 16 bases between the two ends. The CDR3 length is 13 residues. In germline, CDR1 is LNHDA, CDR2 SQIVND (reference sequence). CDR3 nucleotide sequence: TGTGCCAGTAGTCCGACAGAGTTGATTAGCTACACCTTC. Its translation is CASSPTELISYTF.

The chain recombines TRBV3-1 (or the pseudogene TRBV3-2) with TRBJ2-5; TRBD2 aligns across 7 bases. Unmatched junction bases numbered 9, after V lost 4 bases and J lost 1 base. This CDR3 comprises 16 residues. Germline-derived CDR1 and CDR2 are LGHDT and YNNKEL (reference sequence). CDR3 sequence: CASSLGSLAVQETQYF. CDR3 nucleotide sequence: TGTGCCAGCAGCCTCGGGAGTCTAGCGGTCCAAGAGACCCAGTACTTC.

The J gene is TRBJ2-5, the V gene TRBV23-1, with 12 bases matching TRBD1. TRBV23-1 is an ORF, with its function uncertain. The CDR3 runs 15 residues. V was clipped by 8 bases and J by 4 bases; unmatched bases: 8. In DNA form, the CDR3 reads TGCGCCAGCCATGACCGGGACAGGGGGCGAGAGACCCAGTACTTC. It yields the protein CASHDRDRGRETQYF.

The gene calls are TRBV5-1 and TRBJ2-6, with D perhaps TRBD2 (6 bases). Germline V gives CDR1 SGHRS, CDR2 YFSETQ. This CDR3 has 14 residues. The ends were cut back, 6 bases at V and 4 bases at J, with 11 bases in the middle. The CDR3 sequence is CASKEGSGANVLTF. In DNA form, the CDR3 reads TGCGCCAGCAAGGAGGGATCAGGGGCCAACGTCCTGACTTTC.

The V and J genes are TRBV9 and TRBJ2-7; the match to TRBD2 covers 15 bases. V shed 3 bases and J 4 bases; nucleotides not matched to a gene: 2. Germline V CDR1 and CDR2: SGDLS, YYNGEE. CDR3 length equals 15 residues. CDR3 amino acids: CASSGGLAGGYEQYF. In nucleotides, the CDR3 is TGTGCCAGCAGCGGGGGACTAGCGGGGGGTTACGAGCAGTACTTC.

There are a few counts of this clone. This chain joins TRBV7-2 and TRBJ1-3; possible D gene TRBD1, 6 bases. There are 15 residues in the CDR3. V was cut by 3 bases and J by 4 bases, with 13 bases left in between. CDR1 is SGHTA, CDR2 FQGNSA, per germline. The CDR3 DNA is TGTGCCAGCAGCTTTCACAGGGTACCCGGAAACACCATATATTTT. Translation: CASSFHRVPGNTIYF.

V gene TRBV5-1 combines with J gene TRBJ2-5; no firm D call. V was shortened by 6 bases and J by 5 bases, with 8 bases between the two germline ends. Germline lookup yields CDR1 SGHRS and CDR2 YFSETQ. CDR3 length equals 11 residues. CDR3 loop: CASKVRETQYF. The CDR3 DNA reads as TGCGCCAGCAAGGTGAGGGAGACCCAGTACTTC.

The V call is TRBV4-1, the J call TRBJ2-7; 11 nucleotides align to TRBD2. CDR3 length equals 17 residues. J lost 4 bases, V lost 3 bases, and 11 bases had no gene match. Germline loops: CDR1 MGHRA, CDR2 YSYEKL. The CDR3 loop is CASSQGISGGGIYEQYF. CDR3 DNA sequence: TGCGCCAGCAGCCAGGGTATTAGCGGGGGGGGGATATACGAGCAGTACTTC.

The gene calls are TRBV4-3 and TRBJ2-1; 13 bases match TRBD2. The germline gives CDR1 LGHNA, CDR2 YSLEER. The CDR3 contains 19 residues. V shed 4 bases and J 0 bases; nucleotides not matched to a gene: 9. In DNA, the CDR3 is TGCGCCAGCAGCCCTTATTGGACTAGCGGGGGACTCTCCTACAATGAGCAGTTCTTC. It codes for CASSPYWTSGGLSYNEQFF.

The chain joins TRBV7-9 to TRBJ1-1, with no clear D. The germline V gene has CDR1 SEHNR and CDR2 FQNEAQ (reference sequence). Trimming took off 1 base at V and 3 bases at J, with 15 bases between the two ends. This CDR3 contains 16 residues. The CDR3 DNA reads TGTGCCAGCAGCTTAGTGGGTTTGAGGGCCCACACTGAAGCTTTCTTT. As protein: CASSLVGLRAHTEAFF.

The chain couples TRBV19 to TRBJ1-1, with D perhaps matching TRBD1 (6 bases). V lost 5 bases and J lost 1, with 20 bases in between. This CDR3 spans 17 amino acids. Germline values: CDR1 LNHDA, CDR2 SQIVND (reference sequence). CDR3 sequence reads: CASSYHPNGGPNTEAFF. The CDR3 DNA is TGTGCCAGTAGTTACCACCCAAATGGGGGCCCGAACACTGAAGCTTTCTTT.

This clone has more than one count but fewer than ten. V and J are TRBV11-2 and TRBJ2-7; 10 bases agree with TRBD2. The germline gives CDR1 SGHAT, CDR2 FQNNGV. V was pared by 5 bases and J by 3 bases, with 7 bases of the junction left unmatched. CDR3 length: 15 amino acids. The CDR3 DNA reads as TGTGCCAGCAGCCAGGCAGGGACTAGCGTCTACGAGCAGTACTTC. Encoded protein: CASSQAGTSVYEQYF.

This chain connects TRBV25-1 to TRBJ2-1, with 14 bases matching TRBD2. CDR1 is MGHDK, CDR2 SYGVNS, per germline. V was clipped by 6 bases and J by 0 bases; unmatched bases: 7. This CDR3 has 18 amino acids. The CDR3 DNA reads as TGTGCCAGCAGAGGGACTAGCGGGAGACAGAGCTCCTACAATGAGCAGTTCTTC. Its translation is CASRGTSGRQSSYNEQFF. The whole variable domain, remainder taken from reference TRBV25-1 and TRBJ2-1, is EADIYQTPRYLVIGTGKKITLECSQTMGHDKMYWYQQDPGMELHLIHYSYGVNSTEKGDLSSESTVSRIRTEHFPLTLESARPSHTSQYLCASRGTSGRQSSYNEQFFGPGTRLTVL.

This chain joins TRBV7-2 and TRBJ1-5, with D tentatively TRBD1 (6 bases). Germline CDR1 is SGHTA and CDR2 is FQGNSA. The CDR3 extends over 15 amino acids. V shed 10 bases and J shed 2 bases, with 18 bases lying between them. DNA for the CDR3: TGTGCCACCTCCACCCAGGGGTCGGGCAATCAGCCCCAGCATTTT. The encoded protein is CATSTQGSGNQPQHF.

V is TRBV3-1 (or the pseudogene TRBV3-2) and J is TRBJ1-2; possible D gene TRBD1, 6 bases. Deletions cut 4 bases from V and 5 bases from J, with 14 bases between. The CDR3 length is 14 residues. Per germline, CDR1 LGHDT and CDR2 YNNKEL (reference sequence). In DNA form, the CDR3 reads TGTGCCAGCAGCCCCCCAGGGGTTGAGTATGGCTACACCTTC. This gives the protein CASSPPGVEYGYTF.

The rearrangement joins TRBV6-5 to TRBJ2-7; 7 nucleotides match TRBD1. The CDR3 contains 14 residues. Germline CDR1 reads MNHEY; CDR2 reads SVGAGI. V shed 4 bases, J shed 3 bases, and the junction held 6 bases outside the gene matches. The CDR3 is CASSSPTGNYEQYF. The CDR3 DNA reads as TGTGCCAGCAGTTCCCCGACAGGGAACTACGAGCAGTACTTC.

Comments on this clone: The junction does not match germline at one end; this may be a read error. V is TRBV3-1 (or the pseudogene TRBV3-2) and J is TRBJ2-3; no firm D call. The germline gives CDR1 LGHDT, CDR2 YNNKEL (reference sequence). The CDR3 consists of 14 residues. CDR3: CASSKDRAWGTQYF. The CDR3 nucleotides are TGTGCCAGCAGCAAAGATAGGGCCTGGGGTACGCAGTATTTT.

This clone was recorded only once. The CDR3 here is CASSPSSGDIYGYTF. CDR3 DNA: TGTGCCAGTAGTCCCTCCAGCGGAGATATCTATGGCTACACCTTC. J is TRBJ1-2 and V is TRBV19; D uncertain. The CDR3 covers 15 residues. Germline loops: CDR1 LNHDA, CDR2 SQIVND (reference sequence). Trimming shortened V by 5 bases and J by 4 bases, and 17 bases separated the two germline ends.

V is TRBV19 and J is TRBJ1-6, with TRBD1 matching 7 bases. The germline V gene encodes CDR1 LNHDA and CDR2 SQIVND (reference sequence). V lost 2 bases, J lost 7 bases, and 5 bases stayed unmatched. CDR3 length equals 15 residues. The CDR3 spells CASSIRNRGNSPLHF. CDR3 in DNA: TGTGCCAGTAGTATAAGGAACAGGGGCAATTCACCCCTCCACTTT.

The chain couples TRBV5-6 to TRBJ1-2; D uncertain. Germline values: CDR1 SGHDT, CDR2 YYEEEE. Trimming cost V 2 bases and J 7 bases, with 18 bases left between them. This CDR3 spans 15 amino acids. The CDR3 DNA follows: TGTGCCAGCAGCTTTCAAACAGCCGGCCTCGTTGGCTACACCTTC. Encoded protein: CASSFQTAGLVGYTF.